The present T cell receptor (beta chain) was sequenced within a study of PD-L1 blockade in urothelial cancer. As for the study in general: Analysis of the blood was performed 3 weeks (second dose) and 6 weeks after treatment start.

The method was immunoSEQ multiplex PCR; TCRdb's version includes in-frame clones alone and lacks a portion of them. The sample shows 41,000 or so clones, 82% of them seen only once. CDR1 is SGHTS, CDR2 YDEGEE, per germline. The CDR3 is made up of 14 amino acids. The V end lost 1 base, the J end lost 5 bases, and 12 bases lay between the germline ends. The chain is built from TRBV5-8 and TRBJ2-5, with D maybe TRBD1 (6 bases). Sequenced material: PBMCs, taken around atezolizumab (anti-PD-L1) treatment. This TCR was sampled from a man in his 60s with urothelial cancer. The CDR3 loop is CASSLTGLVETQYF. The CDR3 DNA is TGTGCCAGCAGCTTGACAGGGTTGGTCGAGACCCAGTACTTC.